Here is one TCR beta chain with its context. This sample was taken from a study of blood T cell repertoires in COVID-19. Study-wide context: T cells, B-cell-depleted T cells, or PBMCs supplied cDNA or gDNA.

The V end was cut by 1 base, the J end by 7 bases, with 10 bases between. Per germline, CDR1 SGHTA and CDR2 FQGNSA. This CDR3 is built from 13 residues. The table came from immunoSEQ multiplex PCR; TCRdb's copy has only in-frame clones and leaves some out. The sample lists fewer than 300,000 clones, approximately 84% occurring once. It was during active infection that Seattle patients were enrolled and then longitudinally followed. The sample taken for sequencing was peripheral blood. The V call is TRBV7-2, the J call TRBJ1-1; D is unclear. The receptor comes from a human donor with COVID-19, enrolled during active disease. The donor label of this sample is uncertain. Written as DNA, the CDR3 is TGTGCCAGCAGCTTAGGGCCAGTCCTTGAAGCTTTCTTT. Its translation: CASSLGPVLEAFF.